Below, 2 T cell receptor beta chains from the same sample are listed, as sequenced in a study of blood T cells in healthy people across ages. A second PCR of roughly 7 to 11 cycles used a sample-barcoded 5' primer and a J-beta primer mix. MiXCR, run by TCRdb on the 5' RACE reads, gives a single entry per CDR3 protein. This table has around 1,700,000 distinct CDR3 sequences, roughly 30% appearing once. Material: blood. The receptors come from a young woman in good health.

This clonotype was seen more than once but under ten times. The rearrangement links TRBV4-1 to TRBJ2-7; no clear D. The CDR3 extends over 13 amino acids. CDR1 is MGHRA, CDR2 YSYEKL, per germline. V lost 1 base and J 5 bases, leaving 9 bases between the germline ends. In DNA, the CDR3 is TGCGCCAGCAGCCAAGCTTTCTTTAACGAGCAGTACTTC. Its protein is CASSQAFFNEQYF.

Worth noting for this clonotype: A much larger clone differs from this one at a single base, so this may be a read error. This sequence joins TRBV20-1 and TRBJ2-7; 7 nucleotides align to TRBD1. The CDR3 has 15 amino acids. Germline V gene sequence: CDR1 DFQATT, CDR2 SNEGSKA (reference sequence). CDR3 sequence: CSTRDGSGQAHEQYF. As DNA, the CDR3 is TGCAGTACTAGAGATGGAAGCGGACAGGCCCACGAGCAGTACTTC.